The 8 T cell receptor beta chains below were found in one sample sequenced in a study of cytomegalovirus exposure and HLA in healthy donors (dated by TCRdb to 2016 to 2017). Library preparation used the immunoSEQ multiplex PCR assay. A mixture of 60 forward primers for TCR Vbeta segments and 13 reverse primers for TCR Jbeta segments was used in the multiplex PCR. TCRdb limited this immuneACCESS table to in-frame rearrangements with V and J called. A share of clones is missing; checked studies link under half to unresolved V genes, and the rest is unexplained. The table for this sample records about 150,000 clones. The top ten clonotypes cover approximately 1.5% of the sample. Sequencing was performed on PBMCs. The receptors derive from a woman between 45 and 65 years old in good health and CMV-seronegative.

The rearrangement links TRBV29-1 to TRBJ2-5; D uncertain. From germline, CDR1 is SQVTM and CDR2 ANQGSEA. This CDR3 is built from 11 residues. The ends were cut back, 6 bases at V and 5 bases at J, with 10 bases in the middle. The CDR3 sequence: CSVKNGETQYF. CDR3 sequence (DNA): TGCAGCGTGAAGAACGGGGAGACCCAGTACTTC.

The J gene is TRBJ2-7, the V gene TRBV7-2; D perhaps matches TRBD1 (5 bases). V lost 4 bases to trimming and J lost 2 bases, with 9 bases between them. There are 13 residues in the CDR3. Germline values: CDR1 SGHTA, CDR2 FQGNSA. The chain's CDR3 is CASSSGSAYEQYF. The CDR3 DNA follows: TGTGCCAGCAGCTCAGGGTCGGCCTACGAGCAGTACTTC. The full variable domain, rest sourced from reference TRBV7-2 and TRBJ2-7, is GAGVSQSPSNKVTEKGKDVELRCDPISGHTALYWYRQSLGQGLEFLIYFQGNSAPDKSGLPSDRFSAERTGGSVSTLTIQRTQQEDSAVYLCASSSGSAYEQYFGPGTRLTVT.

The chain recombines TRBV7-9 with TRBJ1-3; D perhaps matches TRBD1 (6 bases). Trimming pared 5 bases from V and 4 bases from J, leaving 18 bases between. This CDR3 is built from 16 residues. In germline, CDR1 is SEHNR, CDR2 FQNEAQ (reference sequence). In DNA, the CDR3 is TGTGCCAGCAGCCCGGGGCGGGGGGCTTCGGGAAACACCATATATTTT. This codes for CASSPGRGASGNTIYF.

The V gene is TRBV25-1, the J gene TRBJ2-3; 11 bases map to TRBD2. The CDR3 has 15 amino acids. V lost 7 bases, J lost 4 bases, and 7 bases stayed unmatched. Germline-derived CDR1 and CDR2 are MGHDK and SYGVNS. CDR3 in amino acids: CASTRTSGRADTQYF. The CDR3 region has the DNA TGTGCCAGCACACGTACTAGCGGGAGAGCAGATACGCAGTATTTT. The full variable domain, in which reference TRBV25-1 and TRBJ2-3 provide the parts outside the CDR3, is EADIYQTPRYLVIGTGKKITLECSQTMGHDKMYWYQQDPGMELHLIHYSYGVNSTEKGDLSSESTVSRIRTEHFPLTLESARPSHTSQYLCASTRTSGRADTQYFGPGTRLTVL.

The V and J genes are TRBV9 and TRBJ1-2; D is undetermined. Between the trimmed V and J ends, which lost 1 base and 10 bases, there was a span of 17 bases. The CDR3 loop spans 14 amino acids. The germline gives CDR1 SGDLS, CDR2 YYNGEE. The CDR3 protein is CASSVSGESASYTF. CDR3 DNA sequence: TGTGCCAGCAGCGTAAGCGGAGAGAGCGCTTCCTACACCTTC.

This chain connects TRBV9 to TRBJ1-4; TRBD1 is a possible D gene (5 bases). Germline V gene sequence: CDR1 SGDLS, CDR2 YYNGEE. V shed 4 bases and J shed 3 bases, with 19 bases lying between them. This CDR3 has 17 amino acids. The CDR3 loop reads CASSPEGGDTSNEKLFF. CDR3 DNA sequence: TGTGCCAGCAGCCCCGAGGGAGGGGATACCTCTAATGAAAAACTGTTTTTT.

This chain joins TRBV5-1 and TRBJ1-2; TRBD1 aligns across 7 bases. This CDR3 is built from 13 residues. The germline V gene has CDR1 SGHRS and CDR2 YFSETQ. J gave up 8 bases and V 0 bases, and 4 bases lay outside the gene matches. The CDR3 bases are TGCGCCAGCAGCTTGGAGGCAGGGGGAGGCTACACCTTC. Translated: CASSLEAGGGYTF. Looking up the rest from reference TRBV5-1 and TRBJ1-2 gives the full variable domain: KAGVTQTPRYLIKTRGQQVTLSCSPISGHRSVSWYQQTPGQGLQFLFEYFSETQRNKGNFPGRFSGRQFSNSRSEMNVSTLELGDSALYLCASSLEAGGGYTFGSGTRLTVV.

The chain has TRBV11-3 and TRBJ2-7; 10 bases are shared with TRBD1. Germline V gene data show CDR1 as SGHNT and CDR2 as YENEEA. This CDR3 comprises 13 residues. With 5 bases clipped from V and 5 bases from J, the junction kept 3 bases outside the gene matches. CDR3: CASSHGQGDEQYF. The DNA for the CDR3 is TGTGCCAGCAGCCACGGACAGGGGGACGAGCAGTACTTC.